Presented here are 32 T cell receptor beta chains from one specimen sequenced in a study of cytomegalovirus exposure and HLA in healthy donors. The study ran its PCR with 60 Vbeta and 13 Jbeta primers. This table comes from immunoSEQ multiplex PCR, and its TCRdb copy is limited to in-frame clones, with some not included. Its clone listing holds about 210,000 clones. The sample taken for sequencing was PBMCs. The source is a woman younger than 45 in good health and CMV-seropositive.

About this clone: A junction end diverges from the germline sequence, so it may reflect a read error. This chain links TRBV7-2 with TRBJ2-1; TRBD2 agrees at 13 bases. The CDR3 is 13 amino acids. Germline V gene sequence: CDR1 SGHTA, CDR2 FQGNSA. The CDR3 DNA reads as TGTGCCAGCAGCTTAGGCGGACTAGCGGGAGTCCTCTTC. Residues: CASSLGGLAGVLF.

This rearrangement joins TRBV2 to TRBJ2-7, with D possibly matching TRBD2 (5 bases). The CDR3 has 12 amino acids. Germline V gene lookup returns CDR1 SNHLY and CDR2 FYNNEI. Trimming pared 5 bases from V and 1 base from J, leaving 6 bases between. CDR3 nucleotide sequence: TGTGCCAGCAGTAGCGGATCCTACGAGCAGTACTTC. This codes for CASSSGSYEQYF.

This chain connects TRBV28 to TRBJ2-2, with TRBD1 as a possible D gene (5 bases). Germline V gives CDR1 MDHEN, CDR2 SYDVKM. With 5 bases removed from V and 3 bases from J, the gap between germline ends came to 13 bases. The CDR3 length is 15 residues. The CDR3 protein is CASSEDRSYTGELFF. CDR3 nucleotide sequence: TGTGCCAGCAGTGAAGACAGATCCTACACCGGGGAGCTGTTTTTT.

The gene calls are TRBV5-1 and TRBJ2-3; unclear D gene. V lost 2 bases and J lost 4, with 8 bases in between. This CDR3 is built from 13 residues. Germline V gene data show CDR1 as SGHRS and CDR2 as YFSETQ. The CDR3 here is CASSFTTADTQYF. In DNA, the CDR3 is TGCGCCAGCAGCTTCACTACTGCAGATACGCAGTATTTT.

The chain employs TRBV4-2 and TRBJ2-7, with D possibly matching TRBD2 (6 bases). CDR3 size: 14 residues. Between the trimmed V and J ends, which lost 0 bases and 4 bases, there was a span of 10 bases. Germline CDR1 reads LGHNA; CDR2 reads YNFKEQ. CDR3 in amino acids: CASSQDRREYEQYF. The CDR3 nucleotides read TGTGCCAGCAGCCAAGATCGGAGGGAGTACGAGCAGTACTTC.

The genes are TRBV18 and TRBJ2-5; a possible D gene is TRBD1 (7 bases). Trimming took 2 bases from V and 5 from J, leaving 12 bases between them. CDR1 and CDR2 (germline): KGHSH, LQKENI. CDR3 length equals 14 residues. CDR3 in amino acids: CASSPGGGGETQYF. In DNA, the CDR3 is TGTGCCAGCTCACCAGGAGGGGGCGGGGAGACCCAGTACTTC.

The genes are TRBV6-1 and TRBJ1-1; D is uncertain. The CDR3 consists of 12 residues. From germline, CDR1 is MNHNS and CDR2 SASEGT. Deletions cut 5 bases from V and 5 bases from J, with 9 bases between. DNA for the CDR3: TGTGCCAGCAGTACTATGAGGACTGAAGCTTTCTTT. Protein: CASSTMRTEAFF.

The chain is built from TRBV6-4 and TRBJ2-1, with 10 bases aligning to TRBD2. V dropped 6 bases and J dropped 0; count of bases not matched to a gene: 8. The CDR3 has 17 amino acids. Germline values: CDR1 MRHNA, CDR2 SNTAGT. In DNA, the CDR3 is TGTGCCAGCAGCGTACTAGCGGGGCAGAGCTCCTACAATGAGCAGTTCTTC. It yields the protein CASSVLAGQSSYNEQFF.

The rearrangement links TRBV7-8 to TRBJ2-7; possibly TRBD1 for D (6 bases). V lost 2 bases to trimming and J lost 2 bases, with 10 bases between them. Germline V gene sequence: CDR1 SGHVS, CDR2 FQNEAQ. The length of the CDR3 is 14 residues. The CDR3 DNA reads as TGTGCCAGCAGCTTATATGGGGGCGCCTACGAGCAGTACTTC. This encodes CASSLYGGAYEQYF.

This sequence joins TRBV6-1 and TRBJ2-7; D gene uncertain. The ends were cut back, 1 base at V and 2 bases at J, with 9 bases in the middle. Looked up from germline, CDR1 is MNHNS and CDR2 is SASEGT. There are 14 residues in the CDR3. In nucleotides, the CDR3 is TGTGCCAGCAGTGAAGGTGGCAGGACCTACGAGCAGTACTTC. Amino acid sequence: CASSEGGRTYEQYF.

The V call is TRBV27, the J call TRBJ2-7; possibly TRBD1 for D (7 bases). V lost 5 bases to trimming and J lost 5 bases, with 16 bases between them. The CDR3 totals 14 residues. The germline V gene has CDR1 MNHEY and CDR2 SMNVEV (reference sequence). The CDR3 DNA follows: TGTGCCAGCAGTACGACGGAGGGGGCGCACGAGCAGTACTTC. Translation: CASSTTEGAHEQYF.

The rearrangement links TRBV9 to TRBJ2-1; 9 nucleotides match TRBD2. The trim removed 9 bases at V and 4 bases at J, leaving 11 bases unmatched. The CDR3 extends over 15 amino acids. CDR1 and CDR2 (germline): SGDLS, YYNGEE. CDR3 protein: CATRIARGGYNEQFF. CDR3 bases: TGTGCCACTCGAATAGCGCGGGGGGGGTACAATGAGCAGTTCTTC.

This chain uses TRBV27 with TRBJ1-2; a weak D match, TRBD1 (6 bases). Trimming pared 5 bases from V and 3 bases from J, leaving 10 bases between. The CDR3 extends over 13 amino acids. The germline V gene encodes CDR1 MNHEY and CDR2 SMNVEV (reference sequence). The CDR3 region has the DNA TGTGCCAGCAGTATAGCAGGGGACTATGGCTACACCTTC. It is translated as CASSIAGDYGYTF.

The CDR3 DNA reads TGTGCCAGCAGTTCCGGCTGGGGCTTTGATGGCTACACCTTC. This translates into CASSSGWGFDGYTF. The rearrangement joins TRBV27 to TRBJ1-2, with D maybe TRBD1 (5 bases). This CDR3 region has 14 residues. Germline V gives CDR1 MNHEY, CDR2 SMNVEV (reference sequence). Trimming removed 4 bases at V and 6 bases at J, with 15 bases between.

This chain uses TRBV19 with TRBJ1-4, with D hard to call. This CDR3 is built from 13 residues. Per the germline V gene, CDR1 is LNHDA and CDR2 is SQIVND (reference sequence). V was pared by 11 bases and J by 4 bases, with 14 bases between. DNA of the CDR3: TGTGCCTCCGTGGACTTCCTTAATGAAAAACTGTTTTTT. Translated, it gives CASVDFLNEKLFF.

This sequence joins TRBV7-2 and TRBJ1-1; D call uncertain. V shed 5 bases and J shed 11 bases, with 15 bases lying between them. Germline V lookup: CDR1 SGHTA, CDR2 FQGNSA. The CDR3 spans 12 residues. The CDR3 protein is CASSRSESAAFF. CDR3 DNA sequence: TGTGCCAGCAGCCGCAGCGAATCAGCGGCTTTCTTT.

The chain recombines TRBV7-8 with TRBJ2-2, with 7 positions matching TRBD1. Germline CDR1 SGHVS, CDR2 FQNEAQ. The V and J ends lost 4 bases and 0 bases, in that order; junction bases with no gene match: 5. The CDR3 covers 16 residues. The CDR3 protein is CASSSPGTANTGELFF. As DNA, the CDR3 is TGTGCCAGCAGCTCACCCGGGACAGCGAACACCGGGGAGCTGTTTTTT.

The chain employs TRBV23-1 and TRBJ1-1; 8 bases agree with TRBD1. TRBV23-1 is annotated as an ORF whose role is uncertain. The CDR3 has 14 residues. Trimming cost V 3 bases and J 3 bases; bases outside gene matches: 3. CDR3 sequence (DNA): TGCGCCAGCAGTCATCAGGGGGCGCACACTGAAGCTTTCTTT. Its protein product is CASSHQGAHTEAFF.

The chain recombines TRBV4-1 with TRBJ2-6; 8 nucleotides align to TRBD1. There are 18 residues in the CDR3. Germline trimming cut 2 bases from V and 1 base from J; bases unmatched to any gene: 7. Germline V gives CDR1 MGHRA, CDR2 YSYEKL. The CDR3 loop reads CASSQLQGVISGANVLTF. The CDR3 DNA follows: TGCGCCAGCAGCCAACTACAGGGGGTAATATCTGGGGCCAACGTCCTGACTTTC.

The CDR3 nucleotides read TGTGCCAGCAGCTACGGACAGGGAGTAGGTGATGAAAAACTGTTTTTT. It translates to CASSYGQGVGDEKLFF. J is TRBJ1-4 and V is TRBV7-9; 8 bases map to TRBD1. Germline V gene data show CDR1 as SEHNR and CDR2 as FQNEAQ (reference sequence). This CDR3 comprises 16 residues. J lost 6 bases, V lost 4 bases, and 10 bases had no gene match.

V gene TRBV13 combines with J gene TRBJ2-1; D might be TRBD2 (5 bases). The length of the CDR3 is 16 residues. Deletions cut 3 bases from V and 5 bases from J, with 17 bases between. Germline V gene lookup returns CDR1 PRHDT and CDR2 FYEKMQ (reference sequence). CDR3 region: CASSLVGSYRNNEQFF. The CDR3 region has the DNA TGTGCCAGCAGCTTGGTTGGGAGCTACCGAAACAATGAGCAGTTCTTC.

The chain links TRBV5-1 to TRBJ2-7, with D possibly being TRBD1 (6 bases). The V gene's germline CDR1 is SGHRS and CDR2 YFSETQ. The CDR3 sequence is 14 residues long. The V gene lost 0 bases and the J gene lost 4 bases, with 11 bases spanning the gap. CDR3 residues: CASSLGQADYEQYF. The DNA of the CDR3 is TGCGCCAGCAGCTTGGGACAGGCAGATTACGAGCAGTACTTC. The whole variable domain, filled in from reference TRBV5-1 and TRBJ2-7, reads KAGVTQTPRYLIKTRGQQVTLSCSPISGHRSVSWYQQTPGQGLQFLFEYFSETQRNKGNFPGRFSGRQFSNSRSEMNVSTLELGDSALYLCASSLGQADYEQYFGPGTRLTVT.

This chain connects TRBV2 to TRBJ2-5; tentatively, D is TRBD1 (5 bases). The CDR3 runs to 15 residues. Germline values: CDR1 SNHLY, CDR2 FYNNEI. The germline V and J ends were trimmed by 9 bases and 2 bases, with 19 bases remaining between them. CDR3 DNA sequence: TGTGCCAGTCACGCCGGATCCAGGGCACAAGAGACCCAGTACTTC. Protein product: CASHAGSRAQETQYF.

This chain uses TRBV11-3 with TRBJ2-3; 7 bases fit TRBD1. Unmatched junction bases numbered 11, after V lost 0 bases and J lost 8 bases. The CDR3 loop spans 16 amino acids. Germline V gene data show CDR1 as SGHNT and CDR2 as YENEEA. The CDR3 DNA is TGTGCCAGCAGCTTAGAGGGCCAGGGGGTGCTTCTTACGCAGTATTTT. Translation: CASSLEGQGVLLTQYF.

As DNA, the CDR3 is TGTGCCAGCATCCGAGTCGCTCTGACCTACGAGCAGTACTTC. Residues: CASIRVALTYEQYF. V gene TRBV28 combines with J gene TRBJ2-7; D remains unclear. Germline CDR1 and CDR2: MDHEN and SYDVKM. V was cut by 7 bases and J by 2 bases, with 15 bases left in between. The CDR3 spans 14 residues.

V and J are TRBV4-1 and TRBJ1-5; TRBD1 is a possible D gene (6 bases). V gave up 2 bases and J gave up 0 bases, with 11 bases separating them. Per germline, CDR1 MGHRA and CDR2 YSYEKL. The CDR3 has 16 residues. CDR3 in DNA: TGCGCCAGCAGCCAAACCGGGACAAATAGCAATCAGCCCCAGCATTTT. Residues: CASSQTGTNSNQPQHF.

V is TRBV7-9 and J is TRBJ2-5, with D tentatively TRBD2 (6 bases). The CDR3 spans 15 residues. The germline V gene encodes CDR1 SEHNR and CDR2 FQNEAQ (reference sequence). V shed 0 bases and J shed 5 bases, with 13 bases lying between them. CDR3 in DNA: TGTGCCAGCAGCTTAGCCCCCCGGGAGATGGAGACCCAGTACTTC. Its protein is CASSLAPREMETQYF.

The rearrangement uses TRBV5-8 and TRBJ1-2; the D gene is possibly TRBD1 (6 bases). CDR3 size: 13 residues. The germline V gene encodes CDR1 SGHTS and CDR2 YDEGEE. The V and J ends lost 3 bases and 3 bases respectively, with 9 bases between them. The CDR3 loop is CASSYTGYYGYTF. DNA of the CDR3: TGTGCCAGCAGCTACACAGGGTACTATGGCTACACCTTC.

This sequence joins TRBV6-5 and TRBJ1-2; 11 nucleotides match TRBD1. The CDR3 is made up of 15 amino acids. J lost 4 bases, V lost 4 bases, and 5 bases had no gene match. Germline CDR1 reads MNHEY; CDR2 reads SVGAGI. The DNA of the CDR3 is TGTGCCAGCAGTTCCCGGGACAGGGGGTTCTATGGCTACACCTTC. Its translation is CASSSRDRGFYGYTF.

The chain combines TRBV19 with TRBJ2-1; D is perhaps TRBD1 (6 bases). Germline CDR1 is LNHDA and CDR2 is SQIVND (reference sequence). This CDR3 spans 15 amino acids. V lost 2 bases and J 4 bases, leaving 12 bases between the germline ends. CDR3 in amino acids: CASSIRQVPYNEQFF. In DNA form, the CDR3 reads TGTGCCAGTAGTATAAGACAGGTACCATACAATGAGCAGTTCTTC.

The rearrangement uses TRBV6-1 and TRBJ1-1; TRBD1 agrees at 8 bases. The CDR3 has 13 amino acids. Germline values: CDR1 MNHNS, CDR2 SASEGT. V was clipped by 8 bases and J by 3 bases; unmatched bases: 5. The CDR3 loop reads CASVRGRDTEAFF. The CDR3, as DNA: TGTGCCAGCGTCAGGGGGCGGGACACTGAAGCTTTCTTT.

This chain links TRBV6-1 with TRBJ2-5; 9 bases agree with TRBD1. With V trimmed by 10 bases and J by 5 bases, 8 bases remained unmatched. Germline CDR1 MNHNS, CDR2 SASEGT. This CDR3 is built from 13 residues. This chain's CDR3 is CAISRTGDETQYF. The CDR3 region has the DNA TGTGCCATCTCACGGACAGGGGACGAGACCCAGTACTTC.